These 10 T cell receptor beta chains were all obtained from the same sample, sequenced in a study of glioma-infiltrating T cells. Amplification of TCR alpha and beta CDR3 regions from RNA used iRepertoire nested multiplex PCR. TCRdb re-called the multiplex PCR reads with MiXCR, one entry per CDR3 protein. In the table there are under 200,000 distinct CDR3 sequences, around 40% of which are singletons. The sample comprised glioma tissue, nonneoplastic brain tissue, or PBMCs (not recorded which). The receptor source for this set is a human donor with low-grade glioma or glioblastoma, undergoing nonglioma brain surgery, or in good health (not recorded which).

This clonotype was counted a few times. The V call is TRBV10-2, the J call TRBJ2-5, with 7 bases identical to TRBD1. Germline V gene sequence: CDR1 WSHSY, CDR2 SAAADI. V trimming: 9 bases; J trimming: 0 bases; junction bases outside the gene matches: 4. There are 13 residues in the CDR3. In DNA, the CDR3 is TGCGCCAGTGAGGGGGCGGACCAAGAGACCCAGTACTTC. This gives the protein CASEGADQETQYF.

This clonotype was observed a few times. The CDR3 DNA follows: TGCGCCAGCAGCCAAGGGGCAGGGGAGGCTGAGCAGTTCTTC. Protein product: CASSQGAGEAEQFF. The chain has TRBV4-1 and TRBJ2-1; perhaps D is TRBD1 or TRBD2 (6 bases each). Trimming left V 1 base short and J 9 bases short, with 13 bases between. CDR3 length equals 14 residues. Per germline, CDR1 MGHRA and CDR2 YSYEKL.

This clonotype counts as medium-sized. The chain carries TRBV27 and TRBJ1-3; weak D call: TRBD1 (6 bases). V shed 2 bases and J shed 4 bases, with 9 bases lying between them. This CDR3 is built from 14 residues. Germline loops: CDR1 MNHEY, CDR2 SMNVEV (reference sequence). The CDR3 bases are TGTGCCAGCAGTTTACAGGGGCCGGGAAACACCATATATTTT. Protein: CASSLQGPGNTIYF.

Turning to this clonotype: A clone one base away is much larger, so this may be a read error. This rearrangement joins TRBV25-1 to TRBJ2-7; 8 bases are a match to TRBD2. CDR3 length: 16 residues. Germline V CDR1 and CDR2: MGHDK, SYGVNS. V lost 6 bases and J lost 0; bases outside the gene matches: 10. The CDR3 coding sequence is TGTGCCAGCAGCGGAGTCTCTAGCGGGTGCTCCTACGAGCAGTACTTC. This codes for CASSGVSSGCSYEQYF.

Many counts were recorded for this clonotype. The chain uses TRBV20-1 and TRBJ2-5; possible D gene TRBD1, 6 bases. Germline V gene sequence: CDR1 DFQATT, CDR2 SNEGSKA (reference sequence). This CDR3 has 13 amino acids. V lost 1 base, J lost 5 bases, and 11 bases lay in between. The CDR3 DNA reads TGCAGTGCTAGAGTCTTCAGGGGTGAGACCCAGTACTTC. It translates to CSARVFRGETQYF.

With regard to this clonotype: This CDR3 is missing its conserved last phenylalanine or tryptophan, likely due to a read error. The chain carries TRBV20-1 and TRBJ2-7; D not certain. The CDR3 sequence is 12 residues long. Per the germline V gene, CDR1 is DFQATT and CDR2 is SNEGSKA (reference sequence). The CDR3 DNA sequence: TGCAGCGCTAGAGTTCCCGAATACGAGCAGTACTTA. This translates into CSARVPEYEQYL.

The J gene is TRBJ2-7, the V gene TRBV25-1; D not certain. CDR3 length: 10 amino acids. Germline assignment: CDR1 MGHDK and CDR2 SYGVNS. Trimming removed 9 bases at V and 4 bases at J, with 7 bases between. The CDR3 DNA sequence: TGTGCCAGGAGGAAGTACGAGCAGTACTTC. This sequence encodes CARRKYEQYF.

The sample holds many counts of this clonotype. The chain links TRBV7-2 to TRBJ1-1; no clear D. The CDR3 covers 15 residues. V gave up 5 bases and J gave up 0 bases, with 13 bases separating them. Germline V gives CDR1 SGHTA, CDR2 FQGNSA. The CDR3 nucleotides are TGTGCCAGCAGCCCCGTTGGGCGTATGAACACTGAAGCTTTCTTT. Translating gives CASSPVGRMNTEAFF.

Remarks on this clonotype: A read error may explain this, as a much larger clone is one base away. This sequence joins TRBV6-8 and TRBJ1-5; no definite D call. The CDR3 contains 12 residues. Germline CDR1 is MNHGY and CDR2 is SAAAGT. In nucleotides, the CDR3 is TGTGACAGCAGTAATGACAATCAGCCCCAGCATTTT. Translating gives CDSSNDNQPQHF.

This clonotype was observed many times. The chain has TRBV27 and TRBJ1-1; the D is unclear. This CDR3 is built from 13 residues. The ends were cut back, 1 base at V and 1 base at J, with 4 bases in the middle. From germline, CDR1 is MNHEY and CDR2 SMNVEV (reference sequence). The CDR3 reads CASSLWQNTEAFF. As DNA, the CDR3 is TGTGCCAGCAGTTTATGGCAGAACACTGAAGCTTTCTTT.